These T cell receptor beta chains were read from a single sample in a study of T cell changes during pregnancy in multiple sclerosis. Profiling relied on immunoSEQ multiplex PCR, and the TCRdb table lists in-frame clones only, not all of them. In the table there are tens of thousands of clones, just over 90% of which are singletons. This specimen was peripheral blood, taken before pregnancy. All receptors come from a female donor with multiple sclerosis, enrolled in a pregnancy study. CDR3s include the opening cysteine and the closing phenylalanine or tryptophan. The order of the fields is D gene, J gene, V gene, clone size, CDR3 DNA, CDR3 protein. A D gene is named only where the DNA matches it firmly. Clone size is shown for a subset of rows, as once, few, many or a class of expanded clone.

D gene: NA
J gene: TRBJ2-3
V gene: TRBV28
clone size: NA
CDR3 DNA: TGTGCCAGCAGTCCCAGTGGCACGCAGTATTTT
CDR3 protein: CASSPSGTQYF

D gene: TRBD2
J gene: TRBJ2-3
V gene: TRBV4-1
clone size: NA
CDR3 DNA: TGCGCCAGCAGCCAAGAGCCTAGCGGGGTTGAGTATACGCAGTATTTT
CDR3 protein: CASSQEPSGVEYTQYF

D gene: TRBD1
J gene: TRBJ1-6
V gene: TRBV14
clone size: NA
CDR3 DNA: TGTGCCAGCAGGCAAGACAGGGTCAGCAATTCACCCCTCCACTTT
CDR3 protein: CASRQDRVSNSPLHF

D gene: TRBD1
J gene: TRBJ2-2
V gene: TRBV14
clone size: NA
CDR3 DNA: TGTGCCAGCAGCCACGGGACAGGGGGCCAAACCGGGGAGCTGTTTTTT
CDR3 protein: CASSHGTGGQTGELFF

D gene: TRBD2
J gene: TRBJ2-1
V gene: TRBV5-1
clone size: NA
CDR3 DNA: TGCGCCAGCAGCTTGGCCGGGACTAGCGGCTACAATGAGCAGTTCTTC
CDR3 protein: CASSLAGTSGYNEQFF

D gene: TRBD1
J gene: TRBJ2-3
V gene: TRBV5-1
clone size: NA
CDR3 DNA: TGCGCCAGCAGCATCCCCGGGACAGGTAGCACAGATACGCAGTATTTT
CDR3 protein: CASSIPGTGSTDTQYF

D gene: NA
J gene: TRBJ1-1
V gene: TRBV19
clone size: NA
CDR3 DNA: TGTGCCAGTAGTATAGATGGACAGAAGGTCTCTGAAGCTTTCTTT
CDR3 protein: CASSIDGQKVSEAFF

D gene: TRBD1
J gene: TRBJ2-1
V gene: TRBV19
clone size: NA
CDR3 DNA: TGTGCCAGTAGTAGGACAGGGGACAATGAGCAGTTCTTC
CDR3 protein: CASSRTGDNEQFF

D gene: TRBD1
J gene: TRBJ2-7
V gene: TRBV6-1
clone size: NA
CDR3 DNA: TGTGCCGTTGGGACAGGGTCGAGCGAGCAGTACTTC
CDR3 protein: CAVGTGSSEQYF

D gene: NA
J gene: TRBJ1-4
V gene: TRBV28
clone size: NA
CDR3 DNA: TGTGCCAGCAGTACCAACACGGAAAAACTGTTTTTT
CDR3 protein: CASSTNTEKLFF

D gene: NA
J gene: TRBJ2-1
V gene: TRBV19
clone size: NA
CDR3 DNA: TGTGCCAGTAGCTTGACTCTAAGCAATGAGCAGTTCTTC
CDR3 protein: CASSLTLSNEQFF

D gene: NA
J gene: TRBJ2-7
V gene: TRBV19
clone size: NA
CDR3 DNA: TGTGCCAGTAGTATTAGTCAGGGAAGGAACGAGCAGTACTTC
CDR3 protein: CASSISQGRNEQYF

D gene: TRBD2
J gene: TRBJ2-3
V gene: TRBV9
clone size: NA
CDR3 DNA: TGTGCCAGCAGCCCCGGGACTACTCTCACAGATACGCAGTATTTT
CDR3 protein: CASSPGTTLTDTQYF

D gene: TRBD1
J gene: TRBJ2-2
V gene: TRBV6-1
clone size: NA
CDR3 DNA: TGTGCCAGCAGCGTAAGGGACAGGCTCACCGGGGAGCTGTTTTTT
CDR3 protein: CASSVRDRLTGELFF

D gene: NA
J gene: TRBJ2-7
V gene: TRBV4-3
clone size: NA
CDR3 DNA: TGCGCCAGCAGCTCGACCACTCAGGGCTTCGAGCAGTACTTC
CDR3 protein: CASSSTTQGFEQYF

D gene: TRBD1
J gene: TRBJ2-7
V gene: TRBV5-4
clone size: few
CDR3 DNA: TGTGCCAGCAGCCCTGGGACAGGTTTGAGCGAGCAGTACTTC
CDR3 protein: CASSPGTGLSEQYF

D gene: NA
J gene: TRBJ2-1
V gene: TRBV4-1
clone size: NA
CDR3 DNA: TGCGCCAGCAGCCAAGAGTCCGGAGTTAGCTACAATGAGCAGTTCTTC
CDR3 protein: CASSQESGVSYNEQFF

D gene: TRBD2
J gene: TRBJ2-7
V gene: TRBV11-2
clone size: NA
CDR3 DNA: TGTGCCAGCAGCACCGGGAGGGCCGGCGAGCAGTACTTC
CDR3 protein: CASSTGRAGEQYF

D gene: TRBD1
J gene: TRBJ2-7
V gene: TRBV7-9
clone size: NA
CDR3 DNA: TGTGCCAGCAGCTCATCCGGGACAGGTGATATCAAGTACGAGCAGTACTTC
CDR3 protein: CASSSSGTGDIKYEQYF

D gene: NA
J gene: TRBJ2-5
V gene: TRBV2
clone size: once
CDR3 DNA: TGTGCCAGCAGTCTGGACTCTCACCAAGAGACCCAGTACTTC
CDR3 protein: CASSLDSHQETQYF

D gene: NA
J gene: TRBJ2-7
V gene: TRBV11-2
clone size: NA
CDR3 DNA: TGTGCCAGCAGCTTATTTGCGCTTACCTACGAGCAGTACTTC
CDR3 protein: CASSLFALTYEQYF

D gene: NA
J gene: TRBJ2-1
V gene: TRBV29-1
clone size: NA
CDR3 DNA: TGCAGCGTTCCTGGCCCTAGGGGGGGCCGAGAGCGGATTTACTCCTACAATGAGCAGTTCTTC
CDR3 protein: CSVPGPRGGRERIYSYNEQFF

D gene: NA
J gene: TRBJ2-2
V gene: TRBV5-4
clone size: NA
CDR3 DNA: TGTGCCAGCAGCCAGAACACGAACACCGGGGAGCTGTTTTTT
CDR3 protein: CASSQNTNTGELFF

D gene: NA
J gene: TRBJ2-3
V gene: TRBV29-1
clone size: NA
CDR3 DNA: TGCAGCGTGCTAGGAACAGATACGCAGTATTTT
CDR3 protein: CSVLGTDTQYF

D gene: NA
J gene: TRBJ2-5
V gene: TRBV19
clone size: NA
CDR3 DNA: TGTGCCAGTAGTATGAGGGAGACCCAGTACTTC
CDR3 protein: CASSMRETQYF

D gene: NA
J gene: TRBJ1-1
V gene: TRBV30
clone size: few
CDR3 DNA: TGTGCCTGGAGTCAGTCCGATCCCGCTGAAGCTTTCTTT
CDR3 protein: CAWSQSDPAEAFF

D gene: NA
J gene: TRBJ2-3
V gene: TRBV28
clone size: NA
CDR3 DNA: TGTGCCAGCAGTTGGGGCGGGAACACAGATACGCAGTATTTT
CDR3 protein: CASSWGGNTDTQYF

D gene: NA
J gene: TRBJ2-7
V gene: TRBV30
clone size: NA
CDR3 DNA: TGTGCCTGGAGAGATATAGGACAAAGCTCCTACGAGCAGTACTTC
CDR3 protein: CAWRDIGQSSYEQYF

D gene: NA
J gene: TRBJ2-3
V gene: TRBV5-1
clone size: NA
CDR3 DNA: TGCGCCAGCAGCTTGGCGGGGGATACGCAGTATTTT
CDR3 protein: CASSLAGDTQYF

D gene: TRBD2
J gene: TRBJ2-7
V gene: TRBV27
clone size: NA
CDR3 DNA: TGTGCCAGTATGAGCGGGAGGTTTGGAGAGCAGTACTTC
CDR3 protein: CASMSGRFGEQYF

D gene: TRBD1
J gene: TRBJ2-7
V gene: TRBV27
clone size: NA
CDR3 DNA: TGTGCCAGCAGTACGACAGGGGTCGAGCAGTACTTC
CDR3 protein: CASSTTGVEQYF

D gene: TRBD1
J gene: TRBJ1-2
V gene: TRBV5-1
clone size: NA
CDR3 DNA: TGCGCCAGCAGCTCCGGGACAGGGGTCGGCTACACCTTC
CDR3 protein: CASSSGTGVGYTF

D gene: NA
J gene: TRBJ2-5
V gene: TRBV9
clone size: NA
CDR3 DNA: TGTGCCAGCAGCGTTAGCCCGAACGCCGAAGAGACCCAGTACTTC
CDR3 protein: CASSVSPNAEETQYF

D gene: NA
J gene: TRBJ2-7
V gene: TRBV29-1
clone size: NA
CDR3 DNA: TGCAGCGTTGAACCTGAGGGGGGGTACGAGCAGTACTTC
CDR3 protein: CSVEPEGGYEQYF

D gene: TRBD2
J gene: TRBJ2-7
V gene: TRBV15
clone size: once
CDR3 DNA: TGTGCCACCAGCAGAGATAGGTTTAGCGGGGGGCCCTACGAGCAGTACTTC
CDR3 protein: CATSRDRFSGGPYEQYF

D gene: TRBD1
J gene: TRBJ1-1
V gene: TRBV6-5
clone size: NA
CDR3 DNA: TGTGCCAGCACCCGGACAGGCCCGAACACTGAAGCTTTCTTT
CDR3 protein: CASTRTGPNTEAFF

D gene: NA
J gene: TRBJ2-5
V gene: TRBV21-1
clone size: NA
CDR3 DNA: TGTGCCAGCAGCAAATACCCCAGGGAAACCCTAGCGGGAAAGGTTGAGACCCAGTACTTC
CDR3 protein: CASSKYPRETLAGKVETQYF

D gene: NA
J gene: TRBJ2-1
V gene: TRBV2
clone size: NA
CDR3 DNA: TGTGCCAGCAGGGATCGGGGTACTGAGCAGTTCTTC
CDR3 protein: CASRDRGTEQFF

D gene: TRBD1
J gene: TRBJ2-1
V gene: TRBV6-6
clone size: NA
CDR3 DNA: TGTGCCAGCAGTCAAGACAGGGGGGGGGATGAGCAGTTCTTC
CDR3 protein: CASSQDRGGDEQFF

D gene: TRBD1
J gene: TRBJ1-4
V gene: TRBV9
clone size: few
CDR3 DNA: TGTGCCAGCAGCGAGGCAGGGGGTGAAAAACTGTTTTTT
CDR3 protein: CASSEAGGEKLFF

D gene: NA
J gene: TRBJ2-1
V gene: TRBV4-3
clone size: NA
CDR3 DNA: TGCGCCAGCAGCCAAGATTTCCCCCCAACGACTAGCTACAATGAGCAGTTCTTC
CDR3 protein: CASSQDFPPTTSYNEQFF

D gene: NA
J gene: TRBJ1-1
V gene: TRBV4-1
clone size: NA
CDR3 DNA: TGCGCCAGCAGCCAAAGGATCAGCGGCGTTCGAAACACTGAAGCTTTCTTT
CDR3 protein: CASSQRISGVRNTEAFF

D gene: NA
J gene: TRBJ1-1
V gene: TRBV6-5
clone size: few
CDR3 DNA: TGTGCCAGCAGTTTCTCGGGGAGAGGGATAAACACTGAAGCTTTCTTT
CDR3 protein: CASSFSGRGINTEAFF

D gene: NA
J gene: TRBJ1-2
V gene: TRBV6-7
clone size: NA
CDR3 DNA: TGTGCCAGCAGTTACCCAGGGGACTATGGCTACACCTTC
CDR3 protein: CASSYPGDYGYTF

D gene: TRBD1
J gene: TRBJ1-5
V gene: TRBV7-6
clone size: NA
CDR3 DNA: TGTGCCAGCAGCGCAGGGACAGCCCTTAATCAGCCCCAGCATTTT
CDR3 protein: CASSAGTALNQPQHF

D gene: NA
J gene: TRBJ2-3
V gene: TRBV2
clone size: NA
CDR3 DNA: TGTGCCAGCAGTGAAGGAACACTAGGGAGCACAGATACGCAGTATTTT
CDR3 protein: CASSEGTLGSTDTQYF

D gene: TRBD2
J gene: TRBJ2-7
V gene: TRBV29-1
clone size: NA
CDR3 DNA: TGCAGCGTTGGCGATGTCACTAGCGGGATCTACGAGCAGTACTTC
CDR3 protein: CSVGDVTSGIYEQYF

D gene: TRBD2
J gene: TRBJ2-7
V gene: TRBV27
clone size: NA
CDR3 DNA: TGTGCCAGCAGTCCCCTAGCGGGAGGCCGCGAGCAGTACTTC
CDR3 protein: CASSPLAGGREQYF

D gene: NA
J gene: TRBJ2-6
V gene: TRBV27
clone size: NA
CDR3 DNA: TGTGCCAGCAGTTCGTCCTTCGACAGGTCTGGGGCCAACGTCCTGACTTTC
CDR3 protein: CASSSSFDRSGANVLTF

D gene: NA
J gene: TRBJ2-7
V gene: TRBV6-5
clone size: NA
CDR3 DNA: TGTGCCAGCAGGACAGTGAGCCCCTACGAGCAGTACTTC
CDR3 protein: CASRTVSPYEQYF

D gene: NA
J gene: TRBJ2-2
V gene: TRBV6-5
clone size: NA
CDR3 DNA: TGTGCCAGCAGTTATTCGAATAGCGGTACCGGGGAGCTGTTTTTT
CDR3 protein: CASSYSNSGTGELFF